This T cell receptor beta chain was sequenced for a study of PD-1 blockade in classical Hodgkin lymphoma. By proportion, this clone is medium-sized. Assay used: immunoSEQ multiplex PCR; TCRdb lists only in-frame clones, some missing. The table has approximately 7,000 clones, more than 60% seen once. Time point meaning: newly diagnosed, previously untreated cHL patient sample. The CDR3 is made up of 14 amino acids. Trimming at V came to 4 bases and at J to 3 bases, leaving 6 bases not matched to a gene. Per germline, CDR1 MNHEY and CDR2 SMNVEV (reference sequence). This rearrangement joins TRBV27 to TRBJ2-7; 7 nucleotides line up with TRBD1. The specimen sequenced was peripheral blood mononuclear cells (PBMCs). This TCR was sampled from a human donor with classical Hodgkin lymphoma. CDR3 sequence (DNA): TGTGCCAGCAGTTCGACAGGGCTTCTCTACGAGCAGTACTTC. It is translated as CASSSTGLLYEQYF.